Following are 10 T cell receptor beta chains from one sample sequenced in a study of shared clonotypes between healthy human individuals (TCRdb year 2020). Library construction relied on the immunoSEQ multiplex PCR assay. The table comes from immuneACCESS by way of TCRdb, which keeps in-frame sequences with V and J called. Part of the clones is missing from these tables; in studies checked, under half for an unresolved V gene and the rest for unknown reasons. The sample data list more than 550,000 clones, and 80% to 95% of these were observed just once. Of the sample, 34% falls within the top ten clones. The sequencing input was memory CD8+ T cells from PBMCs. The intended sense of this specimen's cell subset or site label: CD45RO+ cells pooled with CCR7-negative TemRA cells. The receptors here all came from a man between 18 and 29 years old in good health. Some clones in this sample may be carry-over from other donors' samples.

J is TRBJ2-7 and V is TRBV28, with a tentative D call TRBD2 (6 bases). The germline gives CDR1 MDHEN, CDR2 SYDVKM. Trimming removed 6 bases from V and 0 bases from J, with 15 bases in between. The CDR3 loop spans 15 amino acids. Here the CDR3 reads CASRAFSSASYEQYF. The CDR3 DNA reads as TGTGCCAGCAGGGCATTCTCTAGCGCCTCCTACGAGCAGTACTTC.

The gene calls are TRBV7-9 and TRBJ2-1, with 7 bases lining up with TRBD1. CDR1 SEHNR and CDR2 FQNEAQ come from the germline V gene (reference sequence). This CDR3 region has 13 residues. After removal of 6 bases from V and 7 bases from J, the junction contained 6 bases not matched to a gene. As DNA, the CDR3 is TGTGCCAGCAGTTCTCAACAGGGGAATGAGCAGTTCTTC. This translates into CASSSQQGNEQFF. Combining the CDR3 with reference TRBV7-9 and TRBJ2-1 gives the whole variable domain DTGVSQNPRHKITKRGQNVTFRCDPISEHNRLYWYRQTLGQGPEFLTYFQNEAQLEKSRLLSDRFSAERPKGSFSTLEIQRTEQGDSAMYLCASSSQQGNEQFFGPGTRLTVL.

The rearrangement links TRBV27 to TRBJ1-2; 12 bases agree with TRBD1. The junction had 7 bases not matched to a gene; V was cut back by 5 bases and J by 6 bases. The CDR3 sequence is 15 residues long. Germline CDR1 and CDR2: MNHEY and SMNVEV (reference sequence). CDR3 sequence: CASSVGTGGQHGYTF. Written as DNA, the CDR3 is TGTGCCAGCAGTGTAGGGACAGGGGGCCAGCATGGCTACACCTTC.

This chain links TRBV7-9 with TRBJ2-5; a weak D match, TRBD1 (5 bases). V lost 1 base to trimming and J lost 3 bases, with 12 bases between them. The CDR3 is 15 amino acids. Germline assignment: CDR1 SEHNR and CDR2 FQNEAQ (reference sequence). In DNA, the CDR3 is TGTGCCAGCAGCTTAGTCAGGGAAGGGAAAGAGACCCAGTACTTC. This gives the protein CASSLVREGKETQYF. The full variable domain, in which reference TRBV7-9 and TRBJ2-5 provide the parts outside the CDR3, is DTGVSQNPRHKITKRGQNVTFRCDPISEHNRLYWYRQTLGQGPEFLTYFQNEAQLEKSRLLSDRFSAERPKGSFSTLEIQRTEQGDSAMYLCASSLVREGKETQYFGPGTRLLVL.

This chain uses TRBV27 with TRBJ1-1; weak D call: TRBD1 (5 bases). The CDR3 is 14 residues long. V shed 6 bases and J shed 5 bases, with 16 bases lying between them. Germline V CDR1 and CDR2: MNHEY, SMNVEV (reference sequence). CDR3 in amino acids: CASRWGGSGTEAFF. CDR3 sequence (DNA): TGTGCCAGCAGGTGGGGGGGGTCTGGAACTGAAGCTTTCTTT.

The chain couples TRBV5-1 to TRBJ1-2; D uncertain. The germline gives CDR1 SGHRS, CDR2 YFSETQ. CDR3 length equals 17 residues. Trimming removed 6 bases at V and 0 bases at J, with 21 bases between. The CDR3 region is CASTIGPRTPTNYGYTF. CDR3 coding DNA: TGCGCCAGCACCATAGGGCCCCGAACCCCGACTAACTATGGCTACACCTTC. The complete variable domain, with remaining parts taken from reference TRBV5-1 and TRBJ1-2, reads KAGVTQTPRYLIKTRGQQVTLSCSPISGHRSVSWYQQTPGQGLQFLFEYFSETQRNKGNFPGRFSGRQFSNSRSEMNVSTLELGDSALYLCASTIGPRTPTNYGYTFGSGTRLTVV.

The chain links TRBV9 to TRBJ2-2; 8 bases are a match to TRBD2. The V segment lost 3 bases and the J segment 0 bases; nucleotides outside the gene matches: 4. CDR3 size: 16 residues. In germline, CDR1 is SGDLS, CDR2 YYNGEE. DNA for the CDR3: TGTGCCAGCAGCGCAGTAGCGGGACCGAACACCGGGGAGCTGTTTTTT. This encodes CASSAVAGPNTGELFF. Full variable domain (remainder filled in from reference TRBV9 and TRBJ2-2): DSGVTQTPKHLITATGQRVTLRCSPRSGDLSVYWYQQSLDQGLQFLIQYYNGEERAKGNILERFSAQQFPDLHSELNLSSLELGDSALYFCASSAVAGPNTGELFFGEGSRLTVL.

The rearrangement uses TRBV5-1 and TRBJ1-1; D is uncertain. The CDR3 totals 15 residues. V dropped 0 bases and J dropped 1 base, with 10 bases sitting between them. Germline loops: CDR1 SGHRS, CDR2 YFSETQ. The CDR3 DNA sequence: TGCGCCAGCAGCTTGGTTGTTAGAGAGAACACTGAAGCTTTCTTT. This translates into CASSLVVRENTEAFF.

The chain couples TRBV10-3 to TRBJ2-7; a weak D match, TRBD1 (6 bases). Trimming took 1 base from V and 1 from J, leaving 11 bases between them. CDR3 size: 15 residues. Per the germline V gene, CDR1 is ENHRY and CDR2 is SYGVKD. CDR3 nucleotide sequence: TGTGCCATCAGTGAGTTTACAGGGTCATCCTACGAGCAGTACTTC. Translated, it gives CAISEFTGSSYEQYF.

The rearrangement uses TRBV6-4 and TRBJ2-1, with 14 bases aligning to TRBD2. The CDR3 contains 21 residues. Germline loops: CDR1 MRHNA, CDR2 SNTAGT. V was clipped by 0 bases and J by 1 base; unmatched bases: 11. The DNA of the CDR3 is TGTGCCAGCAGTGACTCCCTTCGACTAGCGGGAGGGCCCGGGTCCTACAATGAGCAGTTCTTC. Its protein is CASSDSLRLAGGPGSYNEQFF.